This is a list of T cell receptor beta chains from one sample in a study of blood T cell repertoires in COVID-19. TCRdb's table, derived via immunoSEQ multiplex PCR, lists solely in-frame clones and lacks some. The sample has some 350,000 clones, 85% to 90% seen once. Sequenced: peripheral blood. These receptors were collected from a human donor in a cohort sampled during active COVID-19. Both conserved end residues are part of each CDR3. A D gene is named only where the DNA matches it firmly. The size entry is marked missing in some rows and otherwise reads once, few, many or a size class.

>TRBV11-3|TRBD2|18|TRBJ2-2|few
TGTGCCAGCAGCTTGGGTGAACTAGCGGGAGGTGTCACCGGGGAGCTGTTTTTT
CASSLGELAGGVTGELFF
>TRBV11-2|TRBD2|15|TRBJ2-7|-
TGTGCCAGCAGCTTAGACACTAGCGGACCCTACGAGCAGTACTTC
CASSLDTSGPYEQYF
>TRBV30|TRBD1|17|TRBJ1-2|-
TGTGCCTGGACCCTCCATCCAAGACAGGGGGCAGGGTATGGCTACACCTTC
CAWTLHPRQGAGYGYTF
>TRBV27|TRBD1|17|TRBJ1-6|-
TGTGCCAGCAGTTATCAACAGGGGGAGAGGACTAATTCACCCCTCCACTTT
CASSYQQGERTNSPLHF
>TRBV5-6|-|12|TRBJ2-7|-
TGTGCCAGCAGCTTGTTCCTTTCCGAGCAGTACTTC
CASSLFLSEQYF
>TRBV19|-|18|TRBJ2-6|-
TGTGCCAGTAGTATTTTAGGGGGGGGACCGGGTCCGGGCAACGTCCTGACTTTC
CASSILGGGPGPGNVLTF
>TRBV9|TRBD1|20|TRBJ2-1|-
TGTGCCAGCAGCGTAGACTTAGGGGACAGGGCGGGGAGCTCCTACAATGAGCAGTTCTTC
CASSVDLGDRAGSSYNEQFF
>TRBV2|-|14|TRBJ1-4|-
TGTGCCAGCAGCTGGGGGGGCGAAGGGGAAAAACTGTTTTTT
CASSWGGEGEKLFF
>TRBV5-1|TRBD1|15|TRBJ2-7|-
TGCGCCAGCAGCCGGAGCGGTCAGGGGGCCTACGAGCAGTACTTC
CASSRSGQGAYEQYF
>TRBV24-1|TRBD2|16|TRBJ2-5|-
TGTGCCACCAGTGATCCGGGACTAGCGGGTGAAGAGACCCAGTACTTC
CATSDPGLAGEETQYF
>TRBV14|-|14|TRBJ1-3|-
TGTGCCAGCAGCCAAGATACTCGGGGAAACACCATATATTTT
CASSQDTRGNTIYF
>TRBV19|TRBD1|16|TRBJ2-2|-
TGTGCCAGTAGTAAAGCGGGACAGGGTGACACCGGGGAGCTGTTTTTT
CASSKAGQGDTGELFF
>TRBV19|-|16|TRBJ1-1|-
TGTGCCAGTAGTTCTTCCTGGCGGGAGGTGGTCACTGAAGCTTTCTTT
CASSSSWREVVTEAFF
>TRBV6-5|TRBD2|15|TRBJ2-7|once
TGTGCCAGCAGGCCCCCTAGCGGGGTCAGGCACGAGCAGTACTTC
CASRPPSGVRHEQYF
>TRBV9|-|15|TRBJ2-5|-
TGTGCCAGCAGCGTAGGGGTCCGGGGAGGAGAGACCCAGTACTTC
CASSVGVRGGETQYF
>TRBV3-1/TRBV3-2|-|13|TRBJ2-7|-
TGTGCCAGCAGCCAAGGAGTCAGACACCCGGAGTACTTC
CASSQGVRHPEYF
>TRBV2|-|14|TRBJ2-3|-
TGTGCCAGCCCCCGCCCGGGGGGCCGGGATACGCAGTATTTT
CASPRPGGRDTQYF
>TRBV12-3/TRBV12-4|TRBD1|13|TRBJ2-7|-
TGTGCCAGCAGTCCCGGACAGGGGTGGGAGCAGTACTTC
CASSPGQGWEQYF
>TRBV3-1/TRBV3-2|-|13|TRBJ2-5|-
TGTGCCAGCAGCCCACGGTCTCGAGAGACCCAGTACTTC
CASSPRSRETQYF
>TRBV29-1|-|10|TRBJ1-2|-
TGCAGCACGAGGGAGGATGGCTACACCTTC
CSTREDGYTF
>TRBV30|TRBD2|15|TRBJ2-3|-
TGTGCCTGGACTAGCGGGGGGGTAGGGACAGATACGCAGTATTTT
CAWTSGGVGTDTQYF
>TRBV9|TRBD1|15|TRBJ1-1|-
TGTGCCAGCAGCGTAGGGGACAGGGTTTTTGGTGAAGCTTTCTTT
CASSVGDRVFGEAFF
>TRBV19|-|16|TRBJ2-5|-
TGTGCCAGTAGTATCCTCCTGACAGGAGCCTTTGAGACCCAGTACTTC
CASSILLTGAFETQYF
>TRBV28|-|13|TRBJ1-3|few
TGTGCCAGCAGCCCAGGGGCTGGAAACACCATATATTTT
CASSPGAGNTIYF
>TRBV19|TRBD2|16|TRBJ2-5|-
TGTGCCAGTCGAACTAGCGGGAGTATGGTTGAAGAGACCCAGTACTTC
CASRTSGSMVEETQYF
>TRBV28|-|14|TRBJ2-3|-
TGTGCCAGCAGTTTGGGGGGTCGCACAGATACGCAGTATTTT
CASSLGGRTDTQYF
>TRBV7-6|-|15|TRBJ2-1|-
TGTGCCAGCAGCTTAGAGTTTTATAGCGACAATGAGCAGTTCTTC
CASSLEFYSDNEQFF
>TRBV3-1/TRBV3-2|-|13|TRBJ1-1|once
TGTGCCAGCAGCCAAGTCGGGAACACTGAAGCTTTCTTT
CASSQVGNTEAFF
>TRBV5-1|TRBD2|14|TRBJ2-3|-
TGCGCCAGCAGCTCCGGACTAGCGACAGATACGCAGTATTTT
CASSSGLATDTQYF
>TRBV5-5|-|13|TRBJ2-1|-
TGTGCCAGCAGCTTGGATGGCCGGGGTGAGCAGTTCTTC
CASSLDGRGEQFF
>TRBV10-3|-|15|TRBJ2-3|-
TGTGCCATCAGTGAGCGGGGACAAAGCACAGATACGCAGTATTTT
CAISERGQSTDTQYF
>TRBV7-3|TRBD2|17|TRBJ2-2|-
TGTGCCAGCAGCTTCAAGGGCGGGAGGACGAACACCGGGGAGCTGTTTTTT
CASSFKGGRTNTGELFF
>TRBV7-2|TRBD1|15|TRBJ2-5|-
TGTGCCAGCAGCTTACGGGGACAGAACCAAGAGACCCAGTACTTC
CASSLRGQNQETQYF
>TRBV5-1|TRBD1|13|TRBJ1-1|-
TGCGCCAGCAGACCCGACCTCCAGGGGGACGCTTTCTTT
CASRPDLQGDAFF
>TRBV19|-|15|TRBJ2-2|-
TGTGCCAGTAGCCGTTGGGGGGGGCTCACCGGGGAGCTGTTTTTT
CASSRWGGLTGELFF
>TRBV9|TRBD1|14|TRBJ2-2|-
TGTGCCAGCAGTCTGACAGGGGGCACCGGGGAGCTGTTTTTT
CASSLTGGTGELFF
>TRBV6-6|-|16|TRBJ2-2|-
TGTGCCAGCAGCTATACAGGGACCTCGAACACCGGGGAGCTGTTTTTT
CASSYTGTSNTGELFF
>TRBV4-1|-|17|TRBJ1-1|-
TGCGCCAGCAGCCAAGGTATGCTTGGTAGTCTGAACACTGAAGCTTTCTTT
CASSQGMLGSLNTEAFF
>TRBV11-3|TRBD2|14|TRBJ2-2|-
TGTGCCAGCAGCTTTGGCGGGAGAACCGGGGAGCTGTTTTTT
CASSFGGRTGELFF
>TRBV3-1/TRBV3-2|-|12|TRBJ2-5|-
TGTGCCAGCAGCCACCAGGAAGAGACCCAGTACTTC
CASSHQEETQYF
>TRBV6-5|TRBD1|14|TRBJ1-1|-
TGTGCCAGCACCCAGGACAGGGGGCGTACTGAAGCTTTCTTT
CASTQDRGRTEAFF
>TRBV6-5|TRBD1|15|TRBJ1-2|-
TGTGCCAGCAGTTACTCGCACAGGGGGCCCTATGGCTACACCTTC
CASSYSHRGPYGYTF
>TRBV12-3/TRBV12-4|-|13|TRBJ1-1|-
TGTGCCAGCAGTTTACGGGGGAACACTGAAGCTTTCTTT
CASSLRGNTEAFF
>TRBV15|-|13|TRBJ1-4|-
TGTGCCACCAGAGCGGGGGCTGGAGAAAAACTGTTTTTT
CATRAGAGEKLFF
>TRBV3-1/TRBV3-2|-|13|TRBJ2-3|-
TGTGCCAGCAGCTTCCTCAGACAGGATACGCAGTATTTT
CASSFLRQDTQYF
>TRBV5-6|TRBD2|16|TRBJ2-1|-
TGTGCCAGCAGCTCCCCCCTAGCGGGAGGTCACAATGAGCAGTTCTTC
CASSSPLAGGHNEQFF
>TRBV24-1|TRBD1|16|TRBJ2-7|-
TGTGCCACCAGTGATTCGCCGGGACAGGGGGCGGACGAGCAGTACTTC
CATSDSPGQGADEQYF
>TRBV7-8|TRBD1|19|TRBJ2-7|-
TGTGCCAGCAGCTTAGCGAGGTTCGTAATTGACAGGGAGACTTCCGAGCAGTACTTC
CASSLARFVIDRETSEQYF
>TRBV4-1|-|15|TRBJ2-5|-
TGCGCCAGCAGCCAAGTGGACACTTACCAAGAGACCCAGTACTTC
CASSQVDTYQETQYF
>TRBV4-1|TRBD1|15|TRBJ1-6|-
TGCGCCAGCAGCCTTAGACAGGGCAGGACCTCACCCCTCCACTTT
CASSLRQGRTSPLHF